The 30 T cell receptor beta chains reported below all come from one sample, sequenced in a study of PD-L1 blockade in urothelial cancer. Only in-frame clones appear in the TCRdb table, and some are missing; sequencing was by immunoSEQ multiplex PCR. The data hold tens of thousands of clones, with approximately 90% observed a single time. Documented time point: peripheral blood 6 weeks after treatment start. The sample in question was PBMCs, obtained around atezolizumab (anti-PD-L1) treatment. The source of these receptors is a woman older than 75 with urothelial cancer.

V usage is TRBV11-2 and J usage is TRBJ1-1, with D perhaps TRBD1 (5 bases). The CDR3 spans 14 residues. V lost 3 bases, J lost 5 bases, and 13 bases lay in between. Germline CDR1 is SGHAT and CDR2 is FQNNGV. CDR3 nucleotide sequence: TGTGCCAGCAGCTTTGGGCAGGGATATACTGAAGCTTTCTTT. Translated: CASSFGQGYTEAFF.

This clone has just one count. The chain couples TRBV5-1 to TRBJ2-1; D ambiguous. The CDR3 is made up of 14 amino acids. Trimming removed 0 bases at V and 6 bases at J, with 10 bases between. Germline CDR1 reads SGHRS; CDR2 reads YFSETQ. The CDR3 DNA follows: TGCGCCAGCAGCTTGGGTCCGGGTTCCAATGAGCAGTTCTTC. Translation: CASSLGPGSNEQFF.

This clone was seen more than once but under ten times. V gene TRBV7-9 combines with J gene TRBJ2-3; 8 positions match TRBD2. Germline lookup yields CDR1 SEHNR and CDR2 FQNEAQ (reference sequence). V was clipped by 5 bases and J by 1 base; unmatched bases: 5. The CDR3 contains 15 residues. The CDR3 DNA follows: TGTGCCAGCAGCGCGACTAGCGAGGGCACAGATACGCAGTATTTT. It codes for CASSATSEGTDTQYF.

The V call is TRBV11-3, the J call TRBJ2-3; TRBD2 matches at 10 bases. CDR3 size: 15 residues. Trimming cost V 5 bases and J 2 bases; bases outside gene matches: 4. Per the germline V gene, CDR1 is SGHNT and CDR2 is YENEEA. Here the CDR3 DNA reads TGTGCCAGCAGCCGGGGGACTAGCGACACAGATACGCAGTATTTT. It translates to CASSRGTSDTDTQYF.

The genes are TRBV5-1 and TRBJ1-4; TRBD1 agrees at 8 bases. This CDR3 has 16 residues. Trimming at V came to 5 bases and at J to 8 bases, leaving 14 bases not matched to a gene. Germline V gives CDR1 SGHRS, CDR2 YFSETQ. CDR3 in amino acids: CASSQGISGGVEKLFF. The CDR3 DNA sequence: TGCGCCAGCAGTCAAGGGATCTCAGGGGGCGTCGAAAAACTGTTTTTT. Together with reference TRBV5-1 and TRBJ1-4, the CDR3 gives the full variable domain: KAGVTQTPRYLIKTRGQQVTLSCSPISGHRSVSWYQQTPGQGLQFLFEYFSETQRNKGNFPGRFSGRQFSNSRSEMNVSTLELGDSALYLCASSQGISGGVEKLFFGSGTQLSVL.

The chain is built from TRBV4-2 and TRBJ1-3, with a weak D call TRBD1 (5 bases). V was cut by 4 bases and J by 3 bases, with 13 bases left in between. Germline CDR1 is LGHNA and CDR2 is YNFKEQ. The CDR3 length is 15 residues. The CDR3 here is CASSPSGPRGNTIYF. CDR3 nucleotide sequence: TGTGCCAGCAGCCCATCAGGGCCCCGTGGAAACACCATATATTTT.

The CDR3 DNA sequence: TGTGCCAGCAGTGAAGGGACAGGGACTGAGGGCTACACCTTC. It codes for CASSEGTGTEGYTF. The gene calls are TRBV6-1 and TRBJ1-2; 8 nucleotides agree with TRBD1. The V and J ends lost 1 base and 8 bases, in that order; junction bases with no gene match: 6. Germline lookup yields CDR1 MNHNS and CDR2 SASEGT. This CDR3 is 14 amino acids long.

The gene calls are TRBV27 and TRBJ1-1; 10 bases match TRBD1. The length of the CDR3 is 13 residues. CDR1 MNHEY and CDR2 SMNVEV come from the germline V gene (reference sequence). V lost 6 bases and J lost 4; bases outside the gene matches: 2. The DNA for the CDR3 is TGTGCCAGCAGCTGGACAGGGGGCACTGAAGCTTTCTTT. This sequence encodes CASSWTGGTEAFF.

The V gene is TRBV28, the J gene TRBJ2-1; TRBD2 aligns across 12 bases. V trimming: 6 bases; J trimming: 9 bases; junction bases outside the gene matches: 12. Germline assignment: CDR1 MDHEN and CDR2 SYDVKM. The CDR3 has 16 residues. The CDR3 sequence is CASRASGRAGVGEQFF. CDR3 coding DNA: TGTGCCAGCAGGGCTAGCGGGAGGGCCGGGGTCGGTGAGCAGTTCTTC.

The J gene is TRBJ1-1, the V gene TRBV18; 8 bases are a match to TRBD1. This CDR3 has 16 residues. V lost 3 bases to trimming and J lost 5 bases; unmatched junction nucleotides: 11. Germline V gene sequence: CDR1 KGHSH, CDR2 LQKENI. The CDR3 DNA reads TGTGCCAGCTCACCCGACAGGGGCCCCCGGGGGACTGAAGCTTTCTTT. Its protein product is CASSPDRGPRGTEAFF.

The chain couples TRBV19 to TRBJ1-1; D remains ambiguous. Trimming pared 7 bases from V and 5 bases from J, leaving 11 bases between. The CDR3 contains 12 residues. Per the germline V gene, CDR1 is LNHDA and CDR2 is SQIVND (reference sequence). CDR3 region: CASTGTRTEAFF. The CDR3 coding sequence is TGTGCCAGTACAGGAACTAGGACTGAAGCTTTCTTT.

CDR3 protein: CASSLARNEQFF. For the CDR3, the DNA is TGCGCCAGCAGCTTGGCTAGGAATGAGCAGTTCTTC. The chain employs TRBV5-1 and TRBJ2-1, with D unclear. With 0 bases removed from V and 7 bases from J, the gap between germline ends came to 5 bases. This CDR3 has 12 residues. Germline V gene lookup returns CDR1 SGHRS and CDR2 YFSETQ. Based on the CDR3 plus reference TRBV5-1 and TRBJ2-1, the full variable domain is KAGVTQTPRYLIKTRGQQVTLSCSPISGHRSVSWYQQTPGQGLQFLFEYFSETQRNKGNFPGRFSGRQFSNSRSEMNVSTLELGDSALYLCASSLARNEQFFGPGTRLTVL.

This rearrangement joins TRBV10-1 to TRBJ2-7, with 11 bases lining up with TRBD2. Trimming took 8 bases from V and 6 from J; bases not matched to a gene: 6. The CDR3 has 13 residues. Looked up from germline, CDR1 is WNHNN and CDR2 is SYGVQD (reference sequence). CDR3 residues: CASSRLAGIEQYF. CDR3 nucleotides: TGCGCCAGCTCCCGACTAGCGGGAATCGAGCAGTACTTC.

The chain combines TRBV4-1 with TRBJ2-5, with D hard to call. Germline CDR1 MGHRA, CDR2 YSYEKL. The CDR3 has 13 residues. V shed 1 base and J shed 4 bases, with 7 bases lying between them. The CDR3 bases are TGCGCCAGCAGCCAAGTTAGCAGAGAGACCCAGTACTTC. This codes for CASSQVSRETQYF.

A single count supports this clone. The chain joins TRBV28 to TRBJ1-5; D is unresolved. The CDR3 has 17 amino acids. CDR1 MDHEN and CDR2 SYDVKM come from the germline V gene. Between the trimmed V and J ends, which lost 3 bases and 8 bases, there was a span of 23 bases. The CDR3 region has the DNA TGTGCCAGCAGTTTTCCCCCCCCGGCGGAGCACCGGGAGCCCCAGCATTTT. Protein product: CASSFPPPAEHREPQHF.

J is TRBJ2-2 and V is TRBV4-2, with TRBD2 as a possible D gene (5 bases). The CDR3 runs 14 residues. CDR1 LGHNA and CDR2 YNFKEQ come from the germline V gene. Trimming cost V 0 bases and J 7 bases, with 9 bases left between them. The CDR3: CASSQDLRDGELFF. The CDR3 DNA follows: TGTGCCAGCAGCCAAGATCTGAGGGACGGGGAGCTGTTTTTT.

The gene calls are TRBV30 and TRBJ1-1; a weak D match, TRBD1 (5 bases). In germline, CDR1 is GTSNPN, CDR2 SVGIG (reference sequence). This CDR3 spans 15 amino acids. Trimming took off 0 bases at V and 0 bases at J, with 11 bases between the two ends. The CDR3 nucleotides read TGTGCCTGGAGTGTAATGAGACAGATGAACACTGAAGCTTTCTTT. It yields the protein CAWSVMRQMNTEAFF. The full variable domain, rest sourced from reference TRBV30 and TRBJ1-1, is SQTIHQWPATLVQPVGSPLSLECTVEGTSNPNLYWYRQAAGRGLQLLFYSVGIGQISSEVPQNLSASRPQDRQFILSSKKLLLSDSGFYLCAWSVMRQMNTEAFFGQGTRLTVV.

The chain couples TRBV19 to TRBJ2-5, with 8 bases aligning to TRBD1. The CDR3 sequence is 15 residues long. V lost 4 bases to trimming and J lost 5 bases; unmatched junction nucleotides: 9. Germline lookup yields CDR1 LNHDA and CDR2 SQIVND (reference sequence). This chain's CDR3 is CASSSAGGPRETQYF. The CDR3 nucleotides read TGTGCCAGTAGTAGCGCAGGGGGCCCACGGGAGACCCAGTACTTC.

The genes are TRBV30 and TRBJ2-3, with D possibly TRBD2 on 5 matching bases. Trimming stripped 2 bases from V and 1 base from J, with 10 bases between. CDR1 is GTSNPN, CDR2 SVGIG, per germline (reference sequence). There are 14 residues in the CDR3. The CDR3 loop is CAWSTSPGTDTQYF. CDR3 DNA sequence: TGTGCCTGGAGTACTAGTCCTGGCACAGATACGCAGTATTTT.

The chain employs TRBV7-2 and TRBJ2-1, with TRBD1 matching over 11 bases. The V gene end was trimmed by 3 bases and the J gene end by 7 bases; junction bases not matched to a gene: 2. The V gene's germline CDR1 is SGHTA and CDR2 FQGNSA. The CDR3 extends over 14 amino acids. For the CDR3, the DNA is TGTGCCAGCAGCTTGGACAGGGGGCGGAATGAGCAGTTCTTC. It is translated as CASSLDRGRNEQFF. The variable domain in full, with the rest retrieved from reference TRBV7-2 and TRBJ2-1, is GAGVSQSPSNKVTEKGKDVELRCDPISGHTALYWYRQSLGQGLEFLIYFQGNSAPDKSGLPSDRFSAERTGGSVSTLTIQRTQQEDSAVYLCASSLDRGRNEQFFGPGTRLTVL.

V gene TRBV4-1 combines with J gene TRBJ2-5, with D maybe TRBD2 (6 bases). CDR3 size: 17 residues. Trimming stripped 1 base from V and 4 bases from J, with 19 bases between. The germline CDR1 and CDR2 sequences are MGHRA and YSYEKL. This CDR3 reads CASSQAHGGLGGETQYF. In DNA, the CDR3 is TGCGCCAGCAGCCAAGCTCACGGCGGCCTGGGAGGAGAGACCCAGTACTTC.

The chain is built from TRBV5-6 and TRBJ1-1; D call uncertain. V lost 2 bases and J 1 base, leaving 9 bases between the germline ends. The CDR3 sequence is 14 residues long. Germline V gene sequence: CDR1 SGHDT, CDR2 YYEEEE. CDR3: CASSLEAGNTEAFF. In DNA, the CDR3 is TGTGCCAGCAGCTTAGAAGCAGGGAACACTGAAGCTTTCTTT.

J is TRBJ1-1 and V is TRBV9; no firm D call. Germline V gene lookup returns CDR1 SGDLS and CDR2 YYNGEE. Deletions cut 0 bases from V and 7 bases from J, with 13 bases between. There are 14 residues in the CDR3. CDR3 DNA sequence: TGTGCCAGCAGCGTAGGGGTATCCGGCGGTGAAGCTTTCTTT. It codes for CASSVGVSGGEAFF.

The J gene is TRBJ1-2, the V gene TRBV5-1; TRBD1 is a possible D gene (5 bases). The CDR3 is 14 amino acids. V gave up 0 bases and J gave up 4 bases, with 10 bases separating them. Germline CDR1 reads SGHRS; CDR2 reads YFSETQ. As DNA, the CDR3 is TGCGCCAGCAGCTTGGAACAGGTTGGCTATGGCTACACCTTC. It translates to CASSLEQVGYGYTF.

The chain recombines TRBV10-3 with TRBJ2-1; 14 bases agree with TRBD2. CDR1 is ENHRY and CDR2 is SYGVKD in the germline V gene. Trimming at V came to 2 bases and at J to 0 bases, leaving 0 bases not matched to a gene. The CDR3 covers 17 residues. The CDR3 nucleotides are TGTGCCATCAGTGAGGGACTAGCGGGAGGCTCCTACAATGAGCAGTTCTTC. Its translation is CAISEGLAGGSYNEQFF.

The genes are TRBV7-9 and TRBJ2-1, with 13 bases lining up with TRBD2. This CDR3 comprises 17 residues. J was trimmed by 7 bases and V by 1 base; bases with no gene match: 7. CDR1 and CDR2 (germline): SEHNR, FQNEAQ (reference sequence). The CDR3 reads CASSLGGLAGVWNEQFF. For the CDR3, the DNA is TGTGCCAGCAGCTTAGGTGGACTAGCGGGAGTCTGGAATGAGCAGTTCTTC.

The gene calls are TRBV7-3 and TRBJ2-1; D may be TRBD2 (7 bases). Trimming removed 4 bases from V and 0 bases from J, with 22 bases in between. The CDR3 consists of 19 residues. Germline V lookup: CDR1 SGHTA, CDR2 FQGTGA. CDR3 DNA: TGTGCCAGCAGCTCCCTAGGGGGGGCGTCAGGGAGCTCCTACAATGAGCAGTTCTTC. Amino acid sequence: CASSSLGGASGSSYNEQFF.

V and J are TRBV27 and TRBJ1-4, with a possible D match to TRBD1 (5 bases). V lost 3 bases and J 3 bases, leaving 20 bases between the germline ends. The CDR3 covers 18 residues. Germline CDR1 and CDR2: MNHEY and SMNVEV (reference sequence). Here the CDR3 reads CASSFLTGFPVANEKLFF. CDR3 in DNA: TGTGCCAGCAGTTTTCTTACAGGTTTCCCTGTAGCTAATGAAAAACTGTTTTTT.

This clone was seen only once. The rearrangement joins TRBV27 to TRBJ1-4; D unclear. The CDR3 is made up of 13 amino acids. Trimming removed 7 bases from V and 8 bases from J, with 14 bases in between. Looked up from germline, CDR1 is MNHEY and CDR2 is SMNVEV (reference sequence). Here the CDR3 reads CASKWAGTEKLFF. The CDR3 bases are TGTGCCAGCAAGTGGGCAGGTACAGAAAAACTGTTTTTT.

V and J are TRBV27 and TRBJ2-7; 7 positions agree with TRBD1. The CDR3 sequence is 14 residues long. The junction had 4 bases not matched to a gene; V was cut back by 2 bases and J by 3 bases. Germline V CDR1 and CDR2: MNHEY, SMNVEV (reference sequence). CDR3 region: CASSLEGQNYEQYF. For the CDR3, the DNA is TGTGCCAGCAGTTTAGAGGGACAGAACTACGAGCAGTACTTC.